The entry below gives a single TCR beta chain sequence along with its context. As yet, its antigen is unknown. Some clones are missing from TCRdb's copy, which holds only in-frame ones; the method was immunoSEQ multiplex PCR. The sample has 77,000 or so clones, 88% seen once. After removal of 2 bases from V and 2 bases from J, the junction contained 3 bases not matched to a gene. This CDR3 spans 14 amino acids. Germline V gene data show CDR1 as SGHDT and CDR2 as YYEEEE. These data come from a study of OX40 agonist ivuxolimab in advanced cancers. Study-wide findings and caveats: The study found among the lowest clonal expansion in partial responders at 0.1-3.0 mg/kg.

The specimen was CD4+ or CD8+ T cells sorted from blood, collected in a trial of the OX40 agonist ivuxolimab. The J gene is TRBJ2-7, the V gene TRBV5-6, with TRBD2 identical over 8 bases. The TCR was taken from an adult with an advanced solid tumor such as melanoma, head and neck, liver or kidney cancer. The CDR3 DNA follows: TGTGCCAGCAGCTTCCGGGAGGGAACCTACGAGCAGTACTTC. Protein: CASSFREGTYEQYF.